Listed here are 25 T cell receptor beta chains from one sample, sequenced in a study of T cells after posttransplantation cyclophosphamide. A marrow graft followed busulfan-fludarabine conditioning, with cyclophosphamide on days +3 and +4. The method was immunoSEQ multiplex PCR; TCRdb's version includes in-frame clones alone and lacks a portion of them. The table lists about 6,800 clones, more than 90% of them singletons. The starting material was CD8+ T cells sorted from blood, obtained after allogeneic stem cell transplant with posttransplant cyclophosphamide. The receptor set was obtained from a male patient aged 60-70 years who received an allogeneic stem cell transplant from a related donor and was CMV-positive. Certain T cells may be donor cells from the graft.

This chain links TRBV10-3 with TRBJ1-4; no clear D gene. The CDR3 contains 15 residues. V was shortened by 3 bases and J by 3 bases, with 11 bases between the two germline ends. Germline assignment: CDR1 ENHRY and CDR2 SYGVKD. CDR3 nucleotide sequence: TGTGCCATCAGTGAACGGGTTTCGGCTAATGAAAAACTGTTTTTT. It is translated as CAISERVSANEKLFF.

The chain carries TRBV15 and TRBJ1-2; 8 nucleotides align to TRBD1. V was pared by 5 bases and J by 5 bases, with 10 bases of the junction left unmatched. Germline lookup yields CDR1 LNHNV and CDR2 YYDKDF (reference sequence). The CDR3 totals 15 residues. The CDR3 is CATSGVIQGAYGYTF. CDR3 DNA: TGTGCCACCAGCGGAGTAATTCAGGGGGCATATGGCTACACCTTC.

As DNA, the CDR3 is TGTGCCACCAGCCAAACCCGGGGGGCCTATGGCTACACCTTC. This translates into CATSQTRGAYGYTF. The chain employs TRBV15 and TRBJ1-2; tentatively, D is TRBD1 (6 bases). The CDR3 is 14 amino acids. The germline V and J ends were trimmed by 5 bases and 4 bases, with 14 bases remaining between them. Looked up from germline, CDR1 is LNHNV and CDR2 is YYDKDF (reference sequence).

The chain employs TRBV7-9 and TRBJ1-4; D gene unclear. Germline loops: CDR1 SEHNR, CDR2 FQNEAQ (reference sequence). The CDR3 totals 15 residues. V shed 5 bases and J shed 7 bases, with 17 bases lying between them. The CDR3 DNA reads TGTGCCAGCAGCCTCCTGTCCGGGATCGTTGAAAAACTGTTTTTT. This encodes CASSLLSGIVEKLFF.

The chain joins TRBV4-1 to TRBJ1-6; 7 bases line up with TRBD1. Per the germline V gene, CDR1 is MGHRA and CDR2 is YSYEKL. This CDR3 has 15 amino acids. After removal of 4 bases from V and 9 bases from J, the junction contained 9 bases not matched to a gene. Written as DNA, the CDR3 is TGCGCCAGCAGCCCGACAAAGGGGGCGAGTTCACCCCTCCACTTT. It yields the protein CASSPTKGASSPLHF.

The chain uses TRBV5-1 and TRBJ1-4, with D perhaps TRBD1 (5 bases). This CDR3 has 15 amino acids. Germline V gene lookup returns CDR1 SGHRS and CDR2 YFSETQ. V dropped 4 bases and J dropped 2 bases, with 12 bases sitting between them. CDR3 in amino acids: CASSETGFTNEKLFF. DNA of the CDR3: TGCGCCAGCAGCGAAACAGGATTTACTAATGAAAAACTGTTTTTT.

The gene calls are TRBV30 and TRBJ1-2; TRBD1 matches 7 bases. The CDR3 sequence is 12 residues long. V lost 8 bases, J lost 6 bases, and 9 bases stayed unmatched. Germline loops: CDR1 GTSNPN, CDR2 SVGIG (reference sequence). The CDR3 region is CAGGQLEDGYTF. CDR3 bases: TGTGCCGGGGGACAGTTAGAAGATGGCTACACCTTC.

The CDR3 sequence is CASSLGEGSEAFF. CDR3 nucleotides: TGTGCCAGCTCACTAGGGGAAGGTTCTGAAGCTTTCTTT. The V call is TRBV18, the J call TRBJ1-1; tentative D call: TRBD1 (5 bases). Trimming took 4 bases from V and 6 from J, leaving 12 bases between them. The germline CDR1 and CDR2 sequences are KGHSH and LQKENI. The CDR3 sequence is 13 residues long.

The chain couples TRBV11-3 to TRBJ2-5, with D unclear. Germline-derived CDR1 and CDR2 are SGHNT and YENEEA. V shed 0 bases and J shed 5 bases, with 7 bases lying between them. The CDR3 is 13 amino acids. CDR3 sequence: CASSLESRETQYF. As DNA, the CDR3 is TGTGCCAGCAGCTTAGAATCCCGGGAGACCCAGTACTTC.

In its sample, this clone was seen once. The rearrangement links TRBV11-1 to TRBJ2-5, with unresolved D. V was pared by 4 bases and J by 2 bases, with 2 bases between. CDR1 is SGHAT, CDR2 FQDESV, per germline (reference sequence). This CDR3 has 11 amino acids. Here the CDR3 reads CASSSQETQYF. The CDR3 bases are TGTGCCAGCAGCTCACAAGAGACCCAGTACTTC.

V and J are TRBV11-1 and TRBJ2-7, with 11 bases aligning to TRBD1. The length of the CDR3 is 15 residues. The V gene end was trimmed by 5 bases and the J gene end by 0 bases; junction bases not matched to a gene: 3. Looked up from germline, CDR1 is SGHAT and CDR2 is FQDESV (reference sequence). This CDR3 reads CASSAGQGVSYEQYF. CDR3 nucleotide sequence: TGTGCCAGCAGCGCGGGACAGGGGGTCTCCTACGAGCAGTACTTC.

The V gene is TRBV2, the J gene TRBJ2-7, with 7 bases aligning to TRBD1. Trimming cost V 10 bases and J 4 bases; bases outside gene matches: 7. The CDR3 has 12 residues. Germline V gives CDR1 SNHLY, CDR2 FYNNEI. The CDR3, as DNA: TGTGCCATACTGACAGGGTTGTACGAGCAGTACTTC. As protein: CAILTGLYEQYF.

The CDR3: CASKARGTTEAFF. The CDR3 nucleotides are TGTGCCAGCAAAGCCCGGGGGACCACTGAAGCTTTCTTT. The V and J genes are TRBV27 and TRBJ1-1; weak D call: TRBD1 (5 bases). Germline assignment: CDR1 MNHEY and CDR2 SMNVEV (reference sequence). The CDR3 runs to 13 residues. Trimming shortened V by 7 bases and J by 4 bases, and 13 bases separated the two germline ends.

The V and J genes are TRBV11-1 and TRBJ2-5, with 8 nucleotides matching TRBD2. The ends lost 1 base at V and 0 bases at J; junction bases unmatched: 10. This CDR3 is built from 18 residues. Germline V gene data show CDR1 as SGHAT and CDR2 as FQDESV (reference sequence). CDR3 coding DNA: TGTGCCAGCAGCTTAGACTCCTACACTAGCGGCTACCAAGAGACCCAGTACTTC. Protein sequence: CASSLDSYTSGYQETQYF.

The chain is built from TRBV6-1 and TRBJ2-7, with TRBD2 as a possible D gene (5 bases). Germline V gene sequence: CDR1 MNHNS, CDR2 SASEGT. The CDR3 is made up of 14 amino acids. The ends were cut back, 0 bases at V and 3 bases at J, with 9 bases in the middle. The CDR3 DNA reads as TGTGCCAGCAGTGAAGCGTCGGACTTCTACGAGCAGTACTTC. Translated, it gives CASSEASDFYEQYF.

V is TRBV27 and J is TRBJ2-4; maybe TRBD1 (5 bases). Germline V lookup: CDR1 MNHEY, CDR2 SMNVEV (reference sequence). V lost 5 bases and J 3 bases, leaving 14 bases between the germline ends. This CDR3 contains 15 residues. The CDR3 nucleotides read TGTGCCAGCAGTCCTGTCATAGGGGTCAAAAACATTCAGTACTTC. Amino acids: CASSPVIGVKNIQYF.

This clone was recorded only once. The gene calls are TRBV29-1 and TRBJ2-2; a weak D match, TRBD1 (6 bases). The CDR3 totals 12 residues. CDR1 is SQVTM and CDR2 is ANQGSEA in the germline V gene. Trimming removed 4 bases at V and 4 bases at J, with 7 bases between. This chain's CDR3 is CSVVGGTGELFF. The CDR3 DNA is TGCAGCGTTGTAGGGGGCACCGGGGAGCTGTTTTTT.

The rearrangement uses TRBV6-5 and TRBJ1-1, with TRBD1 matching over 9 bases. Germline assignment: CDR1 MNHEY and CDR2 SVGAGI. CDR3 length: 14 amino acids. V shed 2 bases, J shed 4 bases, and the junction held 2 bases outside the gene matches. Here the CDR3 reads CASSYGTGTTEAFF. In nucleotides, the CDR3 is TGTGCCAGCAGTTACGGGACAGGGACCACTGAAGCTTTCTTT.

The chain carries TRBV6-5 and TRBJ2-7; 12 positions agree with TRBD2. This CDR3 is built from 15 residues. Germline CDR1 and CDR2: MNHEY and SVGAGI. Trimming cost V 5 bases and J 4 bases; bases outside gene matches: 6. The CDR3 loop is CASSPTSGGLYEQYF. In DNA, the CDR3 is TGTGCCAGCAGTCCTACTAGCGGGGGGCTGTACGAGCAGTACTTC.

CDR3 nucleotide sequence: TGTGCCAGCAGCTTACTCCAGTCCTCCGGGGAGCTGTTTTTT. Its protein product is CASSLLQSSGELFF. This rearrangement joins TRBV11-2 to TRBJ2-2; D not resolved. CDR1 is SGHAT and CDR2 is FQNNGV in the germline V gene. The CDR3 runs to 14 residues. The V end was cut by 2 bases, the J end by 6 bases, with 10 bases between.

The chain employs TRBV7-9 and TRBJ1-2, with 7 bases identical to TRBD1. Germline V gene lookup returns CDR1 SEHNR and CDR2 FQNEAQ (reference sequence). This CDR3 is 14 amino acids long. The V segment lost 6 bases and the J segment 1 base; nucleotides outside the gene matches: 5. The DNA for the CDR3 is TGTGCCAGCAGGGGGACAGCTCTTAACTATGGCTACACCTTC. Its translation: CASRGTALNYGYTF.

The rearrangement links TRBV19 to TRBJ2-7; D is perhaps TRBD2 (6 bases). Germline V gives CDR1 LNHDA, CDR2 SQIVND (reference sequence). The V gene lost 6 bases and the J gene lost 6 bases, with 18 bases spanning the gap. The CDR3 contains 14 residues. The DNA for the CDR3 is TGTGCCAGTAGAGAAACGGGGGACTTCTCCGAGCAGTACTTC. It translates to CASRETGDFSEQYF.

The gene calls are TRBV6-5 and TRBJ1-2; the D is unclear. The CDR3 has 13 amino acids. In germline, CDR1 is MNHEY, CDR2 SVGAGI. The V end lost 2 bases, the J end lost 1 base, and 5 bases lay between the germline ends. The CDR3 here is CASSYGRNYGYTF. The CDR3 nucleotides read TGTGCCAGCAGTTACGGGCGTAACTATGGCTACACCTTC.

By frequency in the sample, this clone is large (0.1 to 1%). This chain joins TRBV4-2 and TRBJ1-3; D is ambiguous. V dropped 4 bases and J dropped 0 bases, with 13 bases sitting between them. This CDR3 spans 16 amino acids. Germline lookup yields CDR1 LGHNA and CDR2 YNFKEQ. This chain's CDR3 is CASSLGPEGSGNTIYF. CDR3 nucleotide sequence: TGTGCCAGCAGCCTAGGCCCCGAGGGCTCTGGAAACACCATATATTTT.

The chain is built from TRBV19 and TRBJ2-2, with a weak D call TRBD2 (5 bases). Germline CDR1 LNHDA, CDR2 SQIVND (reference sequence). The germline V and J ends were trimmed by 4 bases and 5 bases, with 5 bases remaining between them. This CDR3 is built from 12 residues. For the CDR3, the DNA is TGTGCCAGTAGTAGAGGGACCGGGGAGCTGTTTTTT. Protein product: CASSRGTGELFF.